The T cell receptor (beta chain) described here comes from a study of shared clonotypes between healthy human individuals. Study-wide findings and caveats: When naive CD4 clonotypes were compared across a handful of donors, around 5% were shared. The researchers took only blood, and tissue repertoires probably look different.

The table lists this clone with a count of one. Its matching antigen is unknown. V was clipped by 3 bases and J by 4 bases, with 10 bases between them. The CDR3 has 14 amino acids. Germline V gene sequence: CDR1 SGHTA, CDR2 FQGNSA. Assay used: immunoSEQ multiplex PCR; TCRdb lists only in-frame clones, some missing. The data contain around 1,000,000 clones, 70% to 85% of them seen just once; the ten biggest clones take up approximately 0.95%. The sequenced sample consisted of memory CD4+ T cells from PBMCs. Stated subset: CD45RA-negative fraction. The receptor was derived from a man younger than 30 in good health. Some clones in this sample may be carry-over from other donors' samples. This rearrangement joins TRBV7-2 to TRBJ1-5; D gene unclear. This CDR3 is CASSFRTNNQPQHF. The CDR3, as DNA: TGTGCCAGCAGCTTTCGGACCAATAATCAGCCCCAGCATTTT.